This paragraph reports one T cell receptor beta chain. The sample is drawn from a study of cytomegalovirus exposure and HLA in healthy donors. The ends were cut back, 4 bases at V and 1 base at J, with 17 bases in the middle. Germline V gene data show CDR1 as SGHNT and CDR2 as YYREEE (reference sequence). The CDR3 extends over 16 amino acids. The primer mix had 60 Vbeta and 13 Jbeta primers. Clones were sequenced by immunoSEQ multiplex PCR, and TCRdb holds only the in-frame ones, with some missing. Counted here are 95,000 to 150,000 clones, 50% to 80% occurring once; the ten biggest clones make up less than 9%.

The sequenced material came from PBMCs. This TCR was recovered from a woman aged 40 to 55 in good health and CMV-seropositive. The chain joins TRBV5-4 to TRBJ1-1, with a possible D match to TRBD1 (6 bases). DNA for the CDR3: TGTGCCAGCAGCCCTAAACCCGGGACAAAGAACACTGAAGCTTTCTTT. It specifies CASSPKPGTKNTEAFF.